This T cell receptor beta chain emerged from a study of cytomegalovirus exposure and HLA in healthy donors. General study findings and limits: The likely origin of a cluster of highly shared sequence variants was a sequencing artifact.

Researchers ran the PCR with 60 Vbeta and 13 Jbeta primers. Here immunoSEQ multiplex PCR was the method, and the copy in TCRdb shows in-frame clones only, minus some. The repertoire holds roughly 150,000 clones, with about 75% as singletons. As for this clone: Its cognate antigen is unknown.

Germline V gene data show CDR1 as LNHDA and CDR2 as SQIVND (reference sequence). V was clipped by 5 bases and J by 4 bases, with 11 bases between them. This CDR3 has 13 amino acids. The origin of this receptor is a male donor in good health and CMV-seronegative. Material: PBMCs. The chain is built from TRBV19 and TRBJ1-1; D is unclear. The CDR3 DNA reads as TGTGCCAGTAGTGTCTGGTGGGCCACTGAAGCTTTCTTT. Translation gives CASSVWWATEAFF.